This T cell receptor (beta chain) stems from a study of blood T cell repertoires in COVID-19. Study information: T cells, B-cell-depleted T cells, or PBMCs supplied cDNA or gDNA.

The data were produced by immunoSEQ multiplex PCR, yet TCRdb's version contains in-frame clones alone and is incomplete. The sample lists about 280,000 clones, roughly four fifths occurring once. Trimming cost V 4 bases and J 7 bases, with 11 bases left between them. The CDR3 length is 13 residues. Looked up from germline, CDR1 is MNHEY and CDR2 is SVGAGI. Sample: PBMCs or T cells enriched from blood (not recorded which). The gene calls are TRBV6-5 and TRBJ2-1, with D tentatively TRBD1 (5 bases). The sequence derives from a man in his forties who had been exposed to COVID-19. The CDR3 loop reads CASSSGPWNEQFF. In DNA, the CDR3 is TGTGCCAGCAGTTCAGGGCCGTGGAATGAGCAGTTCTTC.